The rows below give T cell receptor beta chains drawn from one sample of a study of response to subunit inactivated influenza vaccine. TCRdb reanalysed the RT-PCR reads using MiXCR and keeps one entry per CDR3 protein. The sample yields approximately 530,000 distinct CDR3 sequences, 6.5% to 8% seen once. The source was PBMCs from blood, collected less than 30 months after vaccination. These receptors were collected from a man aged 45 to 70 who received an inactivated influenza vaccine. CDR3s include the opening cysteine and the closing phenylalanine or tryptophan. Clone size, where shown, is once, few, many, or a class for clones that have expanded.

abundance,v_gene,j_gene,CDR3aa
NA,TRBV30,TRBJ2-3,CAWGHRTSTDTQYF
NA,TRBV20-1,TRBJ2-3,CSASILTGADTQYF
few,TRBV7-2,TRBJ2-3,CASSFTSGGADTQYF
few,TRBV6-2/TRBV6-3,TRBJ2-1,CASSLTGTSGPYNEQFF
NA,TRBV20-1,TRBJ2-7,CSASAAVLDEQYF
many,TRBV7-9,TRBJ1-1,CASSLGQARQNTEAFF
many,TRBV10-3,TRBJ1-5,CAISVIGTNQPQHF
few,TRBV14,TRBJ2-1,CASSQDPGLAGLMNEQFF
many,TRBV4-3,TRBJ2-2,CASSQDWTLNTGELFF
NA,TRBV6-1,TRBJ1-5,CASSRQKTPSNQPQHF
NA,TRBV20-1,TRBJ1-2,CSASLARQANYGYTF
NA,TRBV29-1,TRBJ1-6,CSVGQWVKRALHF
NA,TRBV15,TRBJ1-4,CATSRIGATNEKLFF
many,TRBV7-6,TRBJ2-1,CASSLRQASYNEQFF
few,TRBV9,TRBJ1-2,CASSVAPQEGRYTF
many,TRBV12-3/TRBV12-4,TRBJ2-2,CASRPNDGSGELFF
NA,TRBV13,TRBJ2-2,CASSRILELTGELFF
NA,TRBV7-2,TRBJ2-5,CASSYEGGTQYF
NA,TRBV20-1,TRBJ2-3,CSARNSADTQYF
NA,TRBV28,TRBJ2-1,CASSLFGRESYNEQFF
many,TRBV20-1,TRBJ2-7,CSASRPRIDEQYF
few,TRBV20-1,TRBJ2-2,CSSLAGGPRSGELFF
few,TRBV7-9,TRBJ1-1,CASSLERTGRGEAFF
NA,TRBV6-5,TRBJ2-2,CASTWTQGAPPGELFF
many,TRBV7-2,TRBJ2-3,CASSSLAGSPDTQYF
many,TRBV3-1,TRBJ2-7,CASSARDAQYF
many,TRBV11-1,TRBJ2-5,CASSLELAEETQYF
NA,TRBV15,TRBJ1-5,CATSRDRGRQPQHF
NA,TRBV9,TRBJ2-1,CASSPPGQGVGEQFF
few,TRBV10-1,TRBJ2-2,CASSPLRGRGRTGELFF
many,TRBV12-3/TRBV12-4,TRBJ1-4,CASSLADPGRVEKLFF
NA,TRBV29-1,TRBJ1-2,CSVKTGTNYGYTF
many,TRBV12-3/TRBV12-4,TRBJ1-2,CASSRHDYGYTF